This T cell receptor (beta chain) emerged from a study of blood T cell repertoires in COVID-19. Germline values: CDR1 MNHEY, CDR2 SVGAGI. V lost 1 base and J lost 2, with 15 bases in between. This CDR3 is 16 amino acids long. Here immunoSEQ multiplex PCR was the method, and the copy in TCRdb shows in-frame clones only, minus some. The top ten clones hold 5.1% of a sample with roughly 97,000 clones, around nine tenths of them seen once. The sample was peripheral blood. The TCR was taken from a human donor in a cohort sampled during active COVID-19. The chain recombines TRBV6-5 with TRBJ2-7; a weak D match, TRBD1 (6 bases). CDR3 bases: TGTGCCAGCAGTTACTATCCAGGGACACCTACCTACGAGCAGTACTTC. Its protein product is CASSYYPGTPTYEQYF.